These 27 T cell receptor beta chains came from one sample sequenced in a study of cytomegalovirus exposure and HLA in healthy donors. The PCR used 60 Vbeta and 13 Jbeta primers. Only in-frame clones appear in the TCRdb table, and some are missing; sequencing was by immunoSEQ multiplex PCR. Seen here are about 140,000 clones, 77% observed once, and the top ten hold 1.5% to 2%. Sequencing used PBMCs. All receptors come from a female donor in good health and CMV-seronegative.

This clone was recorded once. This chain connects TRBV10-1 to TRBJ2-5, with D maybe TRBD1 (6 bases). V gave up 3 bases and J gave up 1 base, with 12 bases separating them. Germline V gene data show CDR1 as WNHNN and CDR2 as SYGVQD (reference sequence). CDR3 length: 15 residues. CDR3 residues: CASSDPKGGQETQYF. CDR3 sequence (DNA): TGCGCCAGCAGTGACCCGAAAGGGGGCCAAGAGACCCAGTACTTC.

This clone was seen once. V is TRBV27 and J is TRBJ1-1; no reliable D call. There are 11 residues in the CDR3. The V end lost 9 bases, the J end lost 0 bases, and 5 bases lay between the germline ends. The germline V gene has CDR1 MNHEY and CDR2 SMNVEV (reference sequence). CDR3 coding DNA: TGTGCCAGAACAGTGAACACTGAAGCTTTCTTT. Protein product: CARTVNTEAFF.

The chain has TRBV2 and TRBJ2-3; 9 nucleotides align to TRBD2. Unmatched junction bases numbered 7, after V lost 3 bases and J lost 3 bases. The germline gives CDR1 SNHLY, CDR2 FYNNEI. CDR3 size: 16 residues. CDR3 nucleotides: TGTGCCAGCAGTGATTCGGCGGGAGGGGTGACAGATACGCAGTATTTT. Translating gives CASSDSAGGVTDTQYF.

V is TRBV27 and J is TRBJ2-7; 9 nucleotides match TRBD1. CDR1 and CDR2 from the germline V gene are MNHEY and SMNVEV (reference sequence). This CDR3 is built from 14 residues. J was trimmed by 6 bases and V by 6 bases; bases with no gene match: 9. The CDR3 coding sequence is TGTGCCAGCAGCTCGTTGGACAGGGGTTTCGAGCAGTACTTC. Its protein product is CASSSLDRGFEQYF.

The J gene is TRBJ2-3, the V gene TRBV6-1; 8 bases line up with TRBD1. This CDR3 spans 15 amino acids. V dropped 2 bases and J dropped 4; count of bases not matched to a gene: 5. CDR1 and CDR2 (germline): MNHNS, SASEGT. The CDR3 DNA reads as TGTGCCAGCAGTGAATGGGACAGGCAGGCAGATACGCAGTATTTT. The encoded protein is CASSEWDRQADTQYF.

The chain recombines TRBV11-2 with TRBJ2-7, with 8 bases identical to TRBD2. CDR1 is SGHAT, CDR2 FQNNGV, per germline. The CDR3 loop spans 14 amino acids. The J segment lost 3 bases and the V segment lost 2 bases, leaving 3 bases of the junction unmatched. CDR3: CASSLPGLVYEQYF. The CDR3 coding sequence is TGTGCCAGCAGCTTACCGGGACTAGTCTACGAGCAGTACTTC.

This chain uses TRBV6-6 with TRBJ1-4; TRBD1 is a possible D gene (6 bases). The CDR3 is made up of 15 amino acids. With 5 bases removed from V and 7 bases from J, the gap between germline ends came to 17 bases. Germline CDR1 and CDR2: MNHNY and SVGAGI (reference sequence). This CDR3 reads CASSPLTNRVEKLFF. The CDR3 bases are TGTGCCAGCAGTCCCCTGACAAACAGGGTTGAAAAACTGTTTTTT.

This rearrangement joins TRBV6-1 to TRBJ1-6, with TRBD1 as a possible D gene (6 bases). The germline CDR1 and CDR2 sequences are MNHNS and SASEGT. V was trimmed by 4 bases and J by 0 bases, leaving 16 bases between them. The CDR3 sequence is 18 residues long. The CDR3 region is CASSGGGPVGSYNSPLHF. CDR3 bases: TGTGCCAGCAGTGGGGGGGGCCCGGTGGGCTCCTATAATTCACCCCTCCACTTT.

The rearrangement links TRBV9 to TRBJ2-3; 8 bases align to TRBD1. This CDR3 has 17 residues. Trimming at V came to 0 bases and at J to 1 base, leaving 7 bases not matched to a gene. The germline gives CDR1 SGDLS, CDR2 YYNGEE. This CDR3 reads CASSVDRETGGTDTQYF. The CDR3 DNA follows: TGTGCCAGCAGCGTAGATCGAGAGACAGGGGGCACAGATACGCAGTATTTT.

The gene calls are TRBV5-1 and TRBJ2-3; possibly TRBD2 for D (6 bases). This CDR3 has 18 amino acids. Trimming left V 2 bases short and J 0 bases short, with 19 bases between. Germline V lookup: CDR1 SGHRS, CDR2 YFSETQ. The DNA of the CDR3 is TGCGCCAGCAGCTTTAGTGGTAGCGGATATTCTAGCACAGATACGCAGTATTTT. Its translation is CASSFSGSGYSSTDTQYF.

V usage is TRBV10-3 and J usage is TRBJ1-1, with D maybe TRBD1 (6 bases). With 8 bases removed from V and 8 bases from J, the gap between germline ends came to 21 bases. The CDR3 length is 14 residues. Germline V gene sequence: CDR1 ENHRY, CDR2 SYGVKD. CDR3 sequence (DNA): TGTGCCATCGGGGGGGGCGGGGCCGTCGAAGAAGCTTTCTTT. It codes for CAIGGGGAVEEAFF.

This clone is a singleton in its sample. The V call is TRBV19, the J call TRBJ2-5; 7 positions agree with TRBD2. Looked up from germline, CDR1 is LNHDA and CDR2 is SQIVND (reference sequence). V lost 5 bases, J lost 2 bases, and 5 bases stayed unmatched. This CDR3 comprises 14 residues. The CDR3 DNA is TGTGCCAGTAGTCGCACTAGCGCACAAGAGACCCAGTACTTC. Translating it yields CASSRTSAQETQYF.

V usage is TRBV7-2 and J usage is TRBJ2-1; D may be TRBD2 (5 bases). Trimming took off 3 bases at V and 2 bases at J, with 14 bases between the two ends. CDR3 length: 16 amino acids. Germline values: CDR1 SGHTA, CDR2 FQGNSA. DNA for the CDR3: TGTGCCAGCAGCTTGTGGGGAGCGAGAACCTACAATGAGCAGTTCTTC. Amino acids: CASSLWGARTYNEQFF.

This clone was picked up many times. The J gene is TRBJ1-1, the V gene TRBV29-1; D remains unclear. CDR3 length: 11 residues. Germline V gene lookup returns CDR1 SQVTM and CDR2 ANQGSEA. V was pared by 7 bases and J by 3 bases, with 9 bases between. CDR3 region: CSGGTDTEAFF. DNA for the CDR3: TGCAGCGGCGGCACGGACACTGAAGCTTTCTTT.

The chain employs TRBV5-1 and TRBJ2-3; 7 bases are a match to TRBD1. This CDR3 contains 17 residues. Germline CDR1 and CDR2: SGHRS and YFSETQ. Germline trimming cut 6 bases from V and 4 bases from J; bases unmatched to any gene: 17. Written as DNA, the CDR3 is TGCGCCAGCAAACACTGGGACAGTTTGAATAGTCCAGATACGCAGTATTTT. Translation gives CASKHWDSLNSPDTQYF.

The rearrangement joins TRBV19 to TRBJ1-2; a possible D gene is TRBD1 (6 bases). V was cut by 4 bases and J by 5 bases, with 14 bases left in between. The CDR3 is made up of 14 amino acids. CDR1 and CDR2 (germline): LNHDA, SQIVND (reference sequence). CDR3 in DNA: TGTGCCAGTAGTAAAGGAACAGGGTTTTATGGCTACACCTTC. Translating gives CASSKGTGFYGYTF.

The J gene is TRBJ1-1, the V gene TRBV6-5, with D perhaps TRBD1 (6 bases). CDR3 length: 15 residues. The germline CDR1 and CDR2 sequences are MNHEY and SVGAGI. V gave up 6 bases and J gave up 2 bases, with 16 bases separating them. CDR3 sequence: CASSFDRTENTEAFF. The CDR3, as DNA: TGTGCCAGCAGCTTTGACAGGACGGAAAACACTGAAGCTTTCTTT.

Regarding this clone: One end of the junction is discordant with germline, which a read error may explain. The CDR3 nucleotides read TGTGCCAGCAGGTTAGCGGGAGACAACGAGCAGTACTTC. The encoded protein is CASRLAGDNEQYF. The rearrangement uses TRBV11-2 and TRBJ2-7; 9 bases map to TRBD2. The CDR3 covers 13 residues. Germline lookup yields CDR1 SGHAT and CDR2 FQNNGV.

The V and J genes are TRBV19 and TRBJ1-2; a possible D gene is TRBD1 (6 bases). Germline CDR1 LNHDA, CDR2 SQIVND (reference sequence). The CDR3 has 11 amino acids. V was clipped by 2 bases and J by 8 bases, with 6 bases between them. CDR3 sequence: CASSIQGGYTF. The CDR3 DNA reads as TGTGCCAGTAGTATACAGGGGGGCTACACCTTC.

CDR3: CATHLAGGDNEQFF. DNA of the CDR3: TGTGCCACCCACCTAGCGGGGGGGGACAATGAGCAGTTCTTC. J is TRBJ2-1 and V is TRBV2; the match to TRBD2 covers 12 bases. With V trimmed by 10 bases and J by 5 bases, 6 bases remained unmatched. In germline, CDR1 is SNHLY, CDR2 FYNNEI. The CDR3 is 14 residues long.

This clone was counted between two and nine times. The chain is built from TRBV6-6 and TRBJ1-4, with a tentative D call TRBD1 (5 bases). This CDR3 is built from 14 residues. Trimming cost V 5 bases and J 8 bases, with 15 bases left between them. Per germline, CDR1 MNHNY and CDR2 SVGAGI (reference sequence). The CDR3 spells CASSRLMGGEKLFF. The CDR3 DNA is TGTGCCAGCAGTCGGTTAATGGGGGGAGAAAAACTGTTTTTT.

This chain links TRBV27 with TRBJ1-2, with 9 bases identical to TRBD1. Unmatched junction bases numbered 16, after V lost 5 bases and J lost 6 bases. CDR1 MNHEY and CDR2 SMNVEV come from the germline V gene (reference sequence). This CDR3 has 17 amino acids. The CDR3, as DNA: TGTGCCAGCAGTCCCATCCTCATCCACCGGGACAGGGATGGCTACACCTTC. This codes for CASSPILIHRDRDGYTF.

This chain uses TRBV4-2 with TRBJ2-7; the match to TRBD1 covers 10 bases. J gave up 2 bases and V 0 bases, and 4 bases lay outside the gene matches. The CDR3 contains 16 residues. In germline, CDR1 is LGHNA, CDR2 YNFKEQ. CDR3 in DNA: TGTGCCAGCAGCCAAGAGGGGACAGGGGCCACCTACGAGCAGTACTTC. This translates into CASSQEGTGATYEQYF.

This clone was observed a few times. The gene calls are TRBV25-1 and TRBJ1-3; tentatively, D is TRBD1 (5 bases). There are 14 residues in the CDR3. Per the germline V gene, CDR1 is MGHDK and CDR2 is SYGVNS. Between the trimmed V and J ends, which lost 7 bases and 6 bases, there was a span of 16 bases. CDR3 coding DNA: TGTGCCAGCACCGACCGGGAGGGGACAAACACCATATATTTT. It yields the protein CASTDREGTNTIYF.

The chain combines TRBV7-9 with TRBJ1-4; the D gene is possibly TRBD1 (6 bases). The CDR3 extends over 18 amino acids. The germline CDR1 and CDR2 sequences are SEHNR and FQNEAQ (reference sequence). V was cut by 3 bases and J by 0 bases, with 17 bases left in between. CDR3 sequence reads: CASSFPGQFFATNEKLFF. The CDR3, as DNA: TGTGCCAGCAGCTTCCCCGGACAGTTTTTTGCAACTAATGAAAAACTGTTTTTT.

The chain has TRBV7-2 and TRBJ1-1; no definite D call. CDR1 is SGHTA, CDR2 FQGNSA, per germline. The V gene lost 0 bases and the J gene lost 6 bases, with 11 bases spanning the gap. The CDR3 is 14 amino acids. The CDR3 region has the DNA TGTGCCAGCAGCTTAGCGGCACTAGCGTCTGAAGCTTTCTTT. Translation: CASSLAALASEAFF.

The rearrangement joins TRBV7-8 to TRBJ1-2; a weak D match, TRBD1 (6 bases). The CDR3 consists of 18 residues. Trimming took off 1 base at V and 3 bases at J, with 21 bases between the two ends. The germline CDR1 and CDR2 sequences are SGHVS and FQNEAQ. The CDR3 region has the DNA TGTGCCAGCAGCTTAGTGAAGTTGAATTTGGACAGATACTATGGCTACACCTTC. Translation: CASSLVKLNLDRYYGYTF.